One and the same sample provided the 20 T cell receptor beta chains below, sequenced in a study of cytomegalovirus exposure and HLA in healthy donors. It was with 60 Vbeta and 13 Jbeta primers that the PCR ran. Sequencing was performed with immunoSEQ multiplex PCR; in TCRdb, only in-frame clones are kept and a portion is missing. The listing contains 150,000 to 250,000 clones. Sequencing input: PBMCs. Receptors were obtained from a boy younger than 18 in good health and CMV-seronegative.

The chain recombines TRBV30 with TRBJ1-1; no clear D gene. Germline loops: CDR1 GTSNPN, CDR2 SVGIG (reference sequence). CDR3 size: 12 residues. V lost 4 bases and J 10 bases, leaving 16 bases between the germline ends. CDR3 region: CAWTPTGRPAFF. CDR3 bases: TGTGCCTGGACTCCTACCGGGAGGCCAGCTTTCTTT.

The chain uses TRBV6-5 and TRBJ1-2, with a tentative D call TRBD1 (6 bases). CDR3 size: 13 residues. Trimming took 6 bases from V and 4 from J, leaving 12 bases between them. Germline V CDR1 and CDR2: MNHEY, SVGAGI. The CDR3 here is CASRRTGIYGYTF. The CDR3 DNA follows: TGTGCCAGCAGACGCACAGGGATCTATGGCTACACCTTC.

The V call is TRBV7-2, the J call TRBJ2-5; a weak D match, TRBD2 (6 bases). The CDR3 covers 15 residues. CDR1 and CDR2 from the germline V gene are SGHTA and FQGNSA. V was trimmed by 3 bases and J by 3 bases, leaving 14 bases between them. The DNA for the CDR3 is TGTGCCAGCAGCTTTAGCGGTCCCAGGGAAGAGACCCAGTACTTC. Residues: CASSFSGPREETQYF.

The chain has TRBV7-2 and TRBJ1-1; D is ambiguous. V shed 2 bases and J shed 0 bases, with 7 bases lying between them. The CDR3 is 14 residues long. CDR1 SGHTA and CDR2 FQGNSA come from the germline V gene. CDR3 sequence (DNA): TGTGCCAGCAGCTTACAAATTCTGAACACTGAAGCTTTCTTT. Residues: CASSLQILNTEAFF.

In nucleotides, the CDR3 is TGCGCCAGCAGCTTGGCGGACAGTGAAGCTTTCTTT. Translation gives CASSLADSEAFF. The chain joins TRBV5-1 to TRBJ1-1, with D tentatively TRBD1 (6 bases). The germline V gene encodes CDR1 SGHRS and CDR2 YFSETQ. Trimming stripped 0 bases from V and 7 bases from J, with 7 bases between. This CDR3 region has 12 residues.

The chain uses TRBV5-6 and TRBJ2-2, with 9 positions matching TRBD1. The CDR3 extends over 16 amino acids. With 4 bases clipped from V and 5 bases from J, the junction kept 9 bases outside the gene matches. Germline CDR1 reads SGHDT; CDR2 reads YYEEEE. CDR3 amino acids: CASSRFWTGETGELFF. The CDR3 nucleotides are TGTGCCAGCAGCCGCTTCTGGACAGGGGAAACCGGGGAGCTGTTTTTT.

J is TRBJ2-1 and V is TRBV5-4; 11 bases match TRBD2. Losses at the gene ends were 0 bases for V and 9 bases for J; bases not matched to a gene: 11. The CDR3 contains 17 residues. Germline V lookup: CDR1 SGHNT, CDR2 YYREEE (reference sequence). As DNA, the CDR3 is TGTGCCAGCAGCTTGGGTGGGTTAGCGGGGGGGCCGGGTGAGCAGTTCTTC. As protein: CASSLGGLAGGPGEQFF.

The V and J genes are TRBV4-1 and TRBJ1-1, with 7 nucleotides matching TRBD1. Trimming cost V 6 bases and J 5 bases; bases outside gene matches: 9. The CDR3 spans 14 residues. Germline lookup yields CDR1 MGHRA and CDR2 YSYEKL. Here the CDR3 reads CASRQLTGRTEAFF. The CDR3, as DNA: TGCGCCAGCAGGCAACTGACAGGGAGAACTGAAGCTTTCTTT.

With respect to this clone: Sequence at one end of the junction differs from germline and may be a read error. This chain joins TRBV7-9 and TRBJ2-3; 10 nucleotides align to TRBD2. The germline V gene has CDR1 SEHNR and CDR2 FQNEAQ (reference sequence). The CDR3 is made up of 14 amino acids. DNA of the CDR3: TGTGCCAGCAGCATAGCGGGGGGTAAAGATACGCAGTATTTT. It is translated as CASSIAGGKDTQYF.

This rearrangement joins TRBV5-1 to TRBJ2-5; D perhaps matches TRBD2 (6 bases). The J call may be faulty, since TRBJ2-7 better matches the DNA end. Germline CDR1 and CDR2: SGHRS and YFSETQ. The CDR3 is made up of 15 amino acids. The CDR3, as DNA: TGCGCCAGCAGCTTTGGACGGGGGACCACCTACGAGCAGTACTTC. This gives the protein CASSFGRGTTYEQYF.

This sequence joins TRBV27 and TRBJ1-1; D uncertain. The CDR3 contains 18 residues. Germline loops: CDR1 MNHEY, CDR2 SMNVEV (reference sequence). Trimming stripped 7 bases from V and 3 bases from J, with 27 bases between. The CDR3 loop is CASTWLRKAGRFHTEAFF. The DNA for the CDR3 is TGTGCCAGCACCTGGTTGAGGAAAGCGGGCAGATTTCACACTGAAGCTTTCTTT.

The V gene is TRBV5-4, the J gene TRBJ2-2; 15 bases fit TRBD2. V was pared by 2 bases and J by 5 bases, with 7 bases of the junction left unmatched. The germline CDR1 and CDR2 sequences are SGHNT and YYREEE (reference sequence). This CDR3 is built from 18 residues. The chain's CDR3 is CASSFEQGLAGGTGELFF. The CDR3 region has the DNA TGTGCCAGCAGCTTTGAACAGGGACTAGCGGGGGGTACCGGGGAGCTGTTTTTT. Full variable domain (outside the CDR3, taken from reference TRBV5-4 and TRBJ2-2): ETGVTQSPTHLIKTRGQQVTLRCSSQSGHNTVSWYQQALGQGPQFIFQYYREEENGRGNFPPRFSGLQFPNYSSELNVNALELDDSALYLCASSFEQGLAGGTGELFFGEGSRLTVL.

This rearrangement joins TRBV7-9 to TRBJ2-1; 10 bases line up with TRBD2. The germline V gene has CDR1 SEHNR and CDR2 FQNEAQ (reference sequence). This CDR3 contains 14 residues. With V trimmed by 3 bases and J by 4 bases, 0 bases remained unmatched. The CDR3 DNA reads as TGTGCCAGCAGCTTTAGCGGGGGGTACAATGAGCAGTTCTTC. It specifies CASSFSGGYNEQFF.

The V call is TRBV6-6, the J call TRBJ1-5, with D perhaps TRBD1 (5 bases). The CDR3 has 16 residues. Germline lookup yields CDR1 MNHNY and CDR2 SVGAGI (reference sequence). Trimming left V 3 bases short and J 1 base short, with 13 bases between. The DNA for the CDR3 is TGTGCCAGCAGTTATAGCAGGGCCTCGAGCAATCAGCCCCAGCATTTT. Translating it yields CASSYSRASSNQPQHF.

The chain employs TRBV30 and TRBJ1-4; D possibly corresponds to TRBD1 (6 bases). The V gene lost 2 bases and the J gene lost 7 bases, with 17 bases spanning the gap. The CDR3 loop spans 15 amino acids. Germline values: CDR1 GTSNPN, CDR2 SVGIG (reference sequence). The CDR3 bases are TGTGCCTGGAGTCCAGGACAGTTAGGTGGTGAAAAACTGTTTTTT. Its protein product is CAWSPGQLGGEKLFF. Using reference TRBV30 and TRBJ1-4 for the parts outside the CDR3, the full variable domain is SQTIHQWPATLVQPVGSPLSLECTVEGTSNPNLYWYRQAAGRGLQLLFYSVGIGQISSEVPQNLSASRPQDRQFILSSKKLLLSDSGFYLCAWSPGQLGGEKLFFGSGTQLSVL.

The CDR3 spells CASSLGGWDEKLFF. The CDR3 nucleotides are TGTGCCAGCAGTCTGGGGGGGTGGGATGAAAAACTGTTTTTT. The chain carries TRBV27 and TRBJ1-4; D perhaps matches TRBD1 (5 bases). With 5 bases removed from V and 6 bases from J, the gap between germline ends came to 13 bases. The germline CDR1 and CDR2 sequences are MNHEY and SMNVEV (reference sequence). This CDR3 region has 14 residues.

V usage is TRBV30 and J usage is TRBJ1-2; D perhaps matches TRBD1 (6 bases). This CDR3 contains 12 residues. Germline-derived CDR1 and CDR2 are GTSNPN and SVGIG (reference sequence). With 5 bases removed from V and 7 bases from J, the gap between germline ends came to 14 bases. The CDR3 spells CAWDTGNRGYTF. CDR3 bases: TGTGCCTGGGATACAGGGAACCGTGGCTACACCTTC.

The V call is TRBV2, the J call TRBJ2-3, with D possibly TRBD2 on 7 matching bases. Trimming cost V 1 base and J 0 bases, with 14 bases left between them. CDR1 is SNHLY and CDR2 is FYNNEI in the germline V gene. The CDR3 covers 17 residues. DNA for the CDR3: TGTGCCAGCAGTGAAGGTTGGCGGGGGCAAAGCACAGATACGCAGTATTTT. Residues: CASSEGWRGQSTDTQYF.

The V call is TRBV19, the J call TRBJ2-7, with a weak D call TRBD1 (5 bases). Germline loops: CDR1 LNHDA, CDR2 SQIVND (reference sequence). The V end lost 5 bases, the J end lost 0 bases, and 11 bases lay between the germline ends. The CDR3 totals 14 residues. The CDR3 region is CASSVGPISYEQYF. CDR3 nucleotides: TGTGCCAGTAGTGTGGGGCCTATCTCCTACGAGCAGTACTTC.

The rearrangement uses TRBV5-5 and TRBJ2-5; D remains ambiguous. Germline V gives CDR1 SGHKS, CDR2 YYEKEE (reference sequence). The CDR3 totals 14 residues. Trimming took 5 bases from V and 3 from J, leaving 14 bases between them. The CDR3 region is CASSSRSAKETQYF. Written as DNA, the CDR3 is TGTGCCAGCAGTTCGCGTTCCGCTAAAGAGACCCAGTACTTC.